The 23 T cell receptor beta chains below all came from one sample that was sequenced in a study of CD8+CD57+ T cells in acquired aplastic anemia. Genomic DNA, serving as template, underwent TCR beta VDJ and CDR3 profiling. TCRdb redid the calling of the reads with MiXCR, one entry per CDR3 protein. The sample yields 150,000 or so distinct CDR3 sequences, around 60% seen once. Sequencing input: sorted CD4+, CD8+, or CD8+CD57+ T cells (not recorded which) from PBMCs. The source is a human donor in good health.

J is TRBJ1-2 and V is TRBV29-1, with D unresolved. CDR1 and CDR2 from the germline V gene are SQVTM and ANQGSEA. This CDR3 contains 12 residues. The V and J ends lost 5 bases and 8 bases respectively, with 15 bases between them. The chain's CDR3 is CSVPTSSGGYTF. The CDR3 DNA sequence: TGCAGCGTTCCTACGTCCAGCGGGGGCTACACCTTC.

This clonotype came up once. CDR3 loop: CATSRGQYTEAFF. The CDR3 region has the DNA TGTGCCACCAGCAGAGGACAGTACACTGAAGCTTTCTTT. The chain has TRBV15 and TRBJ1-1, with a tentative D call TRBD1 (5 bases). V was clipped by 1 base and J by 3 bases, with 6 bases between them. CDR1 is LNHNV and CDR2 is YYDKDF in the germline V gene (reference sequence). This CDR3 comprises 13 residues.

This rearrangement joins TRBV20-1 to TRBJ2-7; a possible D gene is TRBD1 (5 bases). The germline CDR1 and CDR2 sequences are DFQATT and SNEGSKA (reference sequence). CDR3 length: 14 residues. The ends were cut back, 1 base at V and 2 bases at J, with 12 bases in the middle. The CDR3 loop is CSARGEQVTYEQYF. The DNA of the CDR3 is TGCAGTGCTAGAGGTGAACAGGTGACCTACGAGCAGTACTTC.

The chain couples TRBV24-1 to TRBJ1-5; D is perhaps TRBD1 (5 bases). The germline V and J ends were trimmed by 9 bases and 6 bases, with 14 bases remaining between them. Germline CDR1 reads KGHDR; CDR2 reads SFDVKD. CDR3 length: 13 residues. The CDR3 here is CATEGTGSQPQHF. The CDR3 DNA is TGTGCCACCGAGGGGACGGGGAGTCAGCCCCAGCATTTT.

The sample holds a few counts of this clonotype. A clone one base away is much larger, so this may be a read error. This chain joins TRBV4-3 and TRBJ2-3; no firm D call. The germline V gene encodes CDR1 LGHNA and CDR2 YSLEER. Trimming stripped 4 bases from V and 2 bases from J, with 7 bases between. CDR3 length: 13 residues. CDR3 in amino acids: CASSRMITDTQYF. CDR3 DNA: TGCGCCAGCAGCCGGATGATCACAGATACGCAGTATTTT.

This clonotype was counted a few times. The CDR3 reads CSASGTDNNEQFF. DNA for the CDR3: TGCAGTGCTTCCGGGACGGACAACAATGAGCAGTTCTTC. This chain uses TRBV20-1 with TRBJ2-1, with D perhaps TRBD1 or TRBD2 (5 bases each). The V gene lost 5 bases and the J gene lost 5 bases, with 13 bases spanning the gap. The germline V gene encodes CDR1 DFQATT and CDR2 SNEGSKA (reference sequence). This CDR3 is 13 amino acids long.

Details on this clonotype: A much bigger clone sits one base away, suggesting this may be a read error. V is TRBV20-1 and J is TRBJ1-2; a possible D gene is TRBD1 (5 bases). CDR1 and CDR2 from the germline V gene are DFQATT and SNEGSKA (reference sequence). Deletions cut 6 bases from V and 9 bases from J, with 20 bases between. There are 13 residues in the CDR3. CDR3 in amino acids: CSARGLEGYCYTF. The DNA of the CDR3 is TGCAGTGCGAGGGGCCTGGAAGGGTATTGCTACACCTTC.

This clonotype was seen at least ten times. This chain connects TRBV6-6 to TRBJ1-2; D not certain. Trimming cost V 5 bases and J 4 bases, with 8 bases left between them. Germline V gives CDR1 MNHNY, CDR2 SVGAGI (reference sequence). The length of the CDR3 is 12 residues. The CDR3 DNA reads TGTGCCAGCAGTCCTGACCCCTATGGCTACACCTTC. Amino acids: CASSPDPYGYTF.

V and J are TRBV7-2 and TRBJ2-5; 8 bases are a match to TRBD2. The CDR3 is 18 residues long. Germline lookup yields CDR1 SGHTA and CDR2 FQGNSA. V was clipped by 0 bases and J by 0 bases; unmatched bases: 9. As DNA, the CDR3 is TGTGCCAGCAGCTTAGCAGTGGAGTCGGGAGGGTACCAAGAGACCCAGTACTTC. Translating gives CASSLAVESGGYQETQYF. Supplemented by reference TRBV7-2 and TRBJ2-5, the full variable domain reads GAGVSQSPSNKVTEKGKDVELRCDPISGHTALYWYRQSLGQGLEFLIYFQGNSAPDKSGLPSDRFSAERTGGSVSTLTIQRTQQEDSAVYLCASSLAVESGGYQETQYFGPGTRLLVL.

This clonotype was counted a single time. The rearrangement uses TRBV6-1 and TRBJ2-1; 9 bases agree with TRBD1. Germline CDR1 reads MNHNS; CDR2 reads SASEGT. This CDR3 spans 15 amino acids. Trimming took 6 bases from V and 7 from J; bases not matched to a gene: 10. CDR3 in DNA: TGTGCCAGCAGCGTAGAAGGACAGGGGTGGAATGAGCAGTTCTTC. Translation gives CASSVEGQGWNEQFF.

The V call is TRBV9, the J call TRBJ2-3; 9 nucleotides line up with TRBD2. CDR3 length equals 16 residues. V dropped 0 bases and J dropped 5; count of bases not matched to a gene: 7. Germline V gene sequence: CDR1 SGDLS, CDR2 YYNGEE. The DNA for the CDR3 is TGTGCCAGCAGCGTAGTTGGTAGCGGGGGCGTAGATACGCAGTATTTT. This encodes CASSVVGSGGVDTQYF.

As concerns this clonotype: No conserved phenylalanine or tryptophan ends this CDR3, so it is likely a read error. This chain links TRBV7-9 with TRBJ1-6; D ambiguous. Trimming cost V 1 base and J 10 bases, with 11 bases left between them. Per germline, CDR1 SEHNR and CDR2 FQNEAQ (reference sequence). CDR3 length: 14 residues. CDR3 bases: TGTGCCAGCAGCTTAGACGGAGGCGGCTCACCCCTCCACCTT. Translated: CASSLDGGGSPLHL.

This chain links TRBV28 with TRBJ2-2; D remains ambiguous. Trimming cost V 1 base and J 3 bases, with 9 bases left between them. The CDR3 runs to 15 residues. Germline V gene data show CDR1 as MDHEN and CDR2 as SYDVKM. CDR3 sequence reads: CASSLYPEYTGELFF. CDR3 bases: TGTGCCAGCAGTTTATATCCAGAGTACACCGGGGAGCTGTTTTTT.

In the case of this clonotype: It may be a read error: a sequence one base away is much more abundant. Because it lacks the conserved phenylalanine or tryptophan at the end, this CDR3 is likely a read error. This chain uses TRBV5-6 with TRBJ1-1; 7 nucleotides match TRBD1. The CDR3 length is 17 residues. CDR1 is SGHDT, CDR2 YYEEEE, per germline. V lost 1 base and J lost 2; bases outside the gene matches: 11. CDR3 residues: CASSLSRDSATNTEAFS. In DNA form, the CDR3 reads TGTGCCAGCAGCTTGTCCCGGGACAGTGCCACTAACACTGAAGCTTTCTCT.

This sequence joins TRBV7-2 and TRBJ2-1; the match to TRBD2 covers 8 bases. Trimming removed 1 base from V and 4 bases from J; junction bases left unmatched: 6. Per the germline V gene, CDR1 is SGHTA and CDR2 is FQGNSA. The CDR3 has 16 residues. Here the CDR3 reads CASSLGGLAGYNEQFF. CDR3 coding DNA: TGTGCCAGCAGCTTAGGCGGGCTAGCGGGTTACAATGAGCAGTTCTTC.

This clonotype was detected ten times or more. This sequence joins TRBV7-8 and TRBJ2-2; D is ambiguous. Trimming stripped 2 bases from V and 3 bases from J, with 10 bases between. This CDR3 contains 15 residues. The germline CDR1 and CDR2 sequences are SGHVS and FQNEAQ. The CDR3 protein is CASSLHGPYTGELFF. The CDR3 nucleotides are TGTGCCAGCAGCTTACACGGTCCGTACACCGGGGAGCTGTTTTTT. Variable domain in full (rest from reference TRBV7-8 and TRBJ2-2): GAGVSQSPRYKVAKRGQDVALRCDPISGHVSLFWYQQALGQGPEFLTYFQNEAQLDKSGLPSDRFFAERPEGSVSTLKIQRTQQEDSAVYLCASSLHGPYTGELFFGEGSRLTVL.

V usage is TRBV10-3 and J usage is TRBJ2-1; D gene unclear. Germline V gene sequence: CDR1 ENHRY, CDR2 SYGVKD. Trimming took off 10 bases at V and 7 bases at J, with 11 bases between the two ends. The CDR3 extends over 11 amino acids. Here the CDR3 reads CATKVGNEQFF. The CDR3 bases are TGTGCCACCAAAGTGGGGAATGAGCAGTTCTTC.

J is TRBJ1-6 and V is TRBV7-2, with D unclear. From germline, CDR1 is SGHTA and CDR2 FQGNSA. The CDR3 extends over 14 amino acids. V was shortened by 2 bases and J by 10 bases, with 12 bases between the two germline ends. The CDR3 protein is CASSLLGYGSPLHF. The CDR3 DNA reads TGTGCCAGCAGCTTACTAGGGTATGGCTCACCCCTCCACTTT.

This sequence joins TRBV9 and TRBJ1-5; D is uncertain. Germline CDR1 SGDLS, CDR2 YYNGEE. Trimming pared 0 bases from V and 11 bases from J, leaving 9 bases between. This CDR3 spans 12 amino acids. The DNA of the CDR3 is TGTGCCAGCAGCGTAGGCCTAGCGGCCCAGCATTTT. It specifies CASSVGLAAQHF.

The chain carries TRBV2 and TRBJ2-5, with 9 positions matching TRBD2. CDR1 is SNHLY, CDR2 FYNNEI, per germline. CDR3 length: 16 residues. Germline trimming cut 3 bases from V and 5 bases from J; bases unmatched to any gene: 10. The CDR3 DNA is TGTGCCAGCAGTGATGGACTGGCGGGGGGGCCGGAGACCCAGTACTTC. Protein product: CASSDGLAGGPETQYF.

Regarding this clonotype: A read error may explain this, as a much larger clone is one base away. The gene calls are TRBV7-9 and TRBJ2-7, with D perhaps being TRBD1 or TRBD2 (5 bases each). The DNA end lines up better with TRBJ2-5; the J call may be wrong. Germline V gene data show CDR1 as SEHNR and CDR2 as FQNEAQ (reference sequence). This CDR3 has 15 amino acids. The CDR3 here is CASSLGLGDQETQYF. The CDR3 bases are TGTGCCAGCAGCTTAGGGTTGGGGGACCAAGAGACCCAGTACTTC.

This chain uses TRBV7-9 with TRBJ1-1; perhaps TRBD1 as D (6 bases). The V and J ends lost 1 base and 5 bases respectively, with 8 bases between them. Germline CDR1 is SEHNR and CDR2 is FQNEAQ (reference sequence). This CDR3 spans 13 amino acids. The CDR3 DNA sequence: TGTGCCAGCAGCTTAGGGCAGGGGACTGAAGCTTTCTTT. Translated: CASSLGQGTEAFF.

This clonotype turned up a few times. The chain carries TRBV27 and TRBJ2-2; TRBD2 might be the D (5 bases). Trimming took off 3 bases at V and 7 bases at J, with 6 bases between the two ends. The CDR3 is 12 amino acids. Germline CDR1 reads MNHEY; CDR2 reads SMNVEV (reference sequence). CDR3 amino acids: CASSFGGGELFF. The CDR3 coding sequence is TGTGCCAGCAGTTTTGGAGGCGGGGAGCTGTTTTTT.